Listed below are T cell receptor beta chains from one sample, sequenced in a study of blood T cell repertoires in COVID-19. TCRdb keeps only in-frame clones here, not all; method: immunoSEQ multiplex PCR. Of some 200,000 clones in the sample, about 84% were seen once. Sequenced sample: PBMCs or T cells enriched from blood (not recorded which). The receptors were gathered from a woman in her thirties or forties with acute COVID-19. Both conserved end residues are part of each CDR3. The order of the fields is clone size, D gene, J gene, V gene, CDR3 DNA, CDR3 protein. D genes are given only for firm matches. Not all rows give a size; the values are once, few, many and, for expanded clones, a class.

size: once; D: -; J: TRBJ1-1; V: TRBV4-2; DNA: TGTGCCAGCAGCCAAGATGGACAGAGGAACACTGAAGCTTTCTTT; CDR3: CASSQDGQRNTEAFF
size: once; D: TRBD1; J: TRBJ1-2; V: TRBV18; DNA: TGTGCCAGCTCGTCAACTCAGGGGGCTTGGGACTATGGCTACACCTTC; CDR3: CASSSTQGAWDYGYTF
size: -; D: TRBD1; J: TRBJ1-2; V: TRBV6-5; DNA: TGTGCCACTCAGCCGGGACAGGGGGCAATCTATGGCTACACCTTC; CDR3: CATQPGQGAIYGYTF
size: -; D: TRBD1; J: TRBJ1-1; V: TRBV29-1; DNA: TGCAGCGTCGACAGGGGGGAAACTGAAGCTTTCTTT; CDR3: CSVDRGETEAFF
size: -; D: -; J: TRBJ1-5; V: TRBV2; DNA: TGTGCCAGCCGTAGGGACACTGCAAATCAGCCCCAGCATTTT; CDR3: CASRRDTANQPQHF
size: -; D: -; J: TRBJ1-5; V: TRBV5-5; DNA: TGTGCCAGCAGCTTAACCGGGGGGTATAGCAATCAGCCCCAGCATTTT; CDR3: CASSLTGGYSNQPQHF
size: -; D: -; J: TRBJ1-2; V: TRBV7-3; DNA: TGTGCCAGCAGCCCCCAAGGAGCGGGTGAACATGGCTACACCTTC; CDR3: CASSPQGAGEHGYTF
size: once; D: TRBD1; J: TRBJ2-3; V: TRBV6-6; DNA: TGTGCCAGCAGCCCAGGGACAGGAGGCACAGATACGCAGTATTTT; CDR3: CASSPGTGGTDTQYF
size: -; D: -; J: TRBJ1-3; V: TRBV6-1; DNA: TGTGCCAGCAGTGAAAACTTTTTTGGGAGGGGAGAGGGAAACACCATATATTTT; CDR3: CASSENFFGRGEGNTIYF
size: few; D: -; J: TRBJ2-1; V: TRBV5-1; DNA: TGCGCCAGCAGCTTGGCCGGCAATGAGCAGTTCTTC; CDR3: CASSLAGNEQFF
size: few; D: TRBD1; J: TRBJ1-6; V: TRBV6-5; DNA: TGTGCCAGTATCGGGACAGCTCATTCACCCCTCCACTTT; CDR3: CASIGTAHSPLHF